The 32 T cell receptor beta chains below were found in one sample sequenced in a study of T cells in Graves' hyperthyroidism and ophthalmopathy. Amplified regions were TCR beta CDR3 sequences from RNA transcripts. First-round RT-PCR with HTBI primers amplified the TCR CDR3 region. TCRdb processed the multiplex PCR reads anew with MiXCR; each CDR3 protein has one entry. The sample has more than 300,000 distinct CDR3 sequences, under 20% seen once. Source material: blood. Receptors were obtained from a man aged 18 to 29 with Graves' ophthalmopathy.

This clonotype was seen many times. The V gene is TRBV4-1, the J gene TRBJ1-1; the D gene is possibly TRBD1 (6 bases). Germline lookup yields CDR1 MGHRA and CDR2 YSYEKL. V was clipped by 2 bases and J by 4 bases, with 11 bases between them. The CDR3 consists of 14 residues. Here the CDR3 reads CASSQIQGTTEAFF. In nucleotides, the CDR3 is TGCGCCAGCAGCCAAATACAGGGTACCACTGAAGCTTTCTTT.

This clonotype was found a few times. V gene TRBV24-1 combines with J gene TRBJ1-2, with D uncertain. V lost 6 bases, J lost 3 bases, and 13 bases lay in between. The CDR3 consists of 14 residues. Germline CDR1 reads KGHDR; CDR2 reads SFDVKD. CDR3 sequence reads: CATSRTLYDYGYTF. As DNA, the CDR3 is TGTGCCACCAGTCGCACATTGTATGACTATGGCTACACCTTC.

This clonotype was detected ten times or more. V gene TRBV9 combines with J gene TRBJ2-7; 10 bases fit TRBD2. The CDR3 totals 15 residues. The ends lost 0 bases at V and 4 bases at J; junction bases unmatched: 4. The germline V gene encodes CDR1 SGDLS and CDR2 YYNGEE. The CDR3, as DNA: TGTGCCAGCAGCGTAGCGAGCGGGGGGGCTTACGAGCAGTACTTC. Translation: CASSVASGGAYEQYF.

This clonotype was seen only a few times. V and J are TRBV7-9 and TRBJ2-5; D unclear. The CDR3 consists of 14 residues. CDR1 is SEHNR, CDR2 FQNEAQ, per germline (reference sequence). In DNA, the CDR3 is TGTGCTACCCGCTTCGCGGCGGATCAAGAGACCCAGTACTTC. It translates to CATRFAADQETQYF.

This clonotype was recorded at least ten times. This chain connects TRBV28 to TRBJ2-1; D is unresolved. V was trimmed by 2 bases and J by 9 bases, leaving 14 bases between them. The CDR3 spans 14 residues. Per the germline V gene, CDR1 is MDHEN and CDR2 is SYDVKM. The CDR3 DNA reads as TGTGCCAGCAGTTTAGCTCTCAGCGTCTCTGAGCAGTTCTTC. Translated: CASSLALSVSEQFF.

This clonotype was recorded many times. The chain recombines TRBV3-1 with TRBJ2-7; D is ambiguous. The CDR3 consists of 15 residues. Per germline, CDR1 LGHDT and CDR2 YNNKEL (reference sequence). The V and J ends lost 0 bases and 0 bases respectively, with 9 bases between them. For the CDR3, the DNA is TGTGCCAGCAGCCAAGATCCGGGCTCCTCCTACGAGCAGTACTTC. Protein product: CASSQDPGSSYEQYF.

Worth noting for this clonotype: One base away lies a much larger clone, so this may be a sequencing read error. The gene calls are TRBV12-3 or TRBV12-4 and TRBJ1-1; D is unclear. The CDR3 contains 14 residues. The V gene lost 6 bases and the J gene lost 11 bases, with 22 bases spanning the gap. The chain's CDR3 is CASSPRGRRRFAFF. In nucleotides, the CDR3 is TGTGCCAGCAGCCCGAGAGGGAGGAGGAGGTTTGCTTTCTTT.

V usage is TRBV12-3 or TRBV12-4 and J usage is TRBJ2-7; a possible D gene is TRBD1 (6 bases). The CDR3 is 14 residues long. V was trimmed by 3 bases and J by 5 bases, leaving 14 bases between them. The DNA for the CDR3 is TGTGCCAGCAGTTTCTCCAGGGGCTTAAACGAGCAGTACTTC. Translated, it gives CASSFSRGLNEQYF.

This clonotype has a count of ten or more. V is TRBV5-8 and J is TRBJ2-5; 7 nucleotides agree with TRBD1. The V gene end was trimmed by 4 bases and the J gene end by 5 bases; junction bases not matched to a gene: 8. The CDR3 has 14 amino acids. Germline V gives CDR1 SGHTS, CDR2 YDEGEE. CDR3 in DNA: TGTGCCAGCAGCCCCGACAGGGCCGACGAGACCCAGTACTTC. The encoded protein is CASSPDRADETQYF.

The rearrangement uses TRBV10-1 and TRBJ2-5; 8 bases agree with TRBD1. CDR1 and CDR2 from the germline V gene are WNHNN and SYGVQD (reference sequence). With V trimmed by 4 bases and J by 2 bases, 9 bases remained unmatched. CDR3 length equals 16 residues. CDR3 coding DNA: TGCGCCAGCAGTGCCATGACTCGGACAGGGCAAGAGACCCAGTACTTC. This encodes CASSAMTRTGQETQYF.

The chain joins TRBV19 to TRBJ1-1; 9 bases are a match to TRBD1. The germline V gene encodes CDR1 LNHDA and CDR2 SQIVND (reference sequence). The CDR3 spans 15 residues. After removal of 6 bases from V and 4 bases from J, the junction contained 9 bases not matched to a gene. The CDR3 region has the DNA TGTGCCAGTAGAACCGGGACAGGGAAAACCACTGAAGCTTTCTTT. This codes for CASRTGTGKTTEAFF.

The chain couples TRBV4-1 to TRBJ1-2, with 8 bases aligning to TRBD1. V dropped 1 base and J dropped 6; count of bases not matched to a gene: 10. Germline V CDR1 and CDR2: MGHRA, YSYEKL. CDR3 length equals 16 residues. Written as DNA, the CDR3 is TGCGCCAGCAGCCAAGTGGGACAGGCCCGGAGAGATGGCTACACCTTC. This codes for CASSQVGQARRDGYTF.

The chain combines TRBV6-1 with TRBJ1-6, with 7 bases matching TRBD1. CDR1 MNHNS and CDR2 SASEGT come from the germline V gene. There are 14 residues in the CDR3. V gave up 6 bases and J gave up 10 bases; unmatched junction bases: 9. The DNA for the CDR3 is TGTGCCAGCAGCCCCCGACAGGGCCCCTCACCCCTCCACTTT. Translating gives CASSPRQGPSPLHF.

The chain recombines TRBV4-1 with TRBJ1-5; 10 positions agree with TRBD1. The J segment lost 5 bases and the V segment lost 3 bases, leaving 7 bases of the junction unmatched. The germline V gene encodes CDR1 MGHRA and CDR2 YSYEKL. The CDR3 length is 16 residues. Here the CDR3 reads CASSHRDRGMDQPQHF. CDR3 nucleotide sequence: TGCGCCAGCAGCCACCGGGACAGGGGAATGGATCAGCCCCAGCATTTT.

This clonotype was recorded at least ten times. The V call is TRBV5-1, the J call TRBJ1-1; the D is unclear. Trimming took 2 bases from V and 1 from J, leaving 9 bases between them. The CDR3 spans 14 residues. Germline loops: CDR1 SGHRS, CDR2 YFSETQ. The CDR3 DNA reads TGCGCCAGCAGCTTAGACGCAGCGAACACTGAAGCTTTCTTT. This encodes CASSLDAANTEAFF.

A few counts support this clonotype. The V and J genes are TRBV20-1 and TRBJ1-4, with D perhaps TRBD1 (6 bases). Trimming took 3 bases from V and 7 from J, leaving 9 bases between them. Looked up from germline, CDR1 is DFQATT and CDR2 is SNEGSKA (reference sequence). The CDR3 is 12 amino acids. The CDR3 is CSARDSSEKLFF. As DNA, the CDR3 is TGCAGTGCTAGGGACAGTTCTGAAAAACTGTTTTTT.

This clonotype was picked up a small number of times. This chain joins TRBV6-1 and TRBJ2-1, with a possible D match to TRBD2 (6 bases). The CDR3 is 15 amino acids. V was shortened by 5 bases and J by 0 bases, with 11 bases between the two germline ends. Germline CDR1 is MNHNS and CDR2 is SASEGT. For the CDR3, the DNA is TGTGCCAGCAGTATGGACGGGAGCTCCTACAATGAGCAGTTCTTC. This sequence encodes CASSMDGSSYNEQFF.

The chain couples TRBV5-6 to TRBJ2-7; 9 positions match TRBD1. This CDR3 has 14 residues. CDR1 is SGHDT, CDR2 YYEEEE, per germline. The V gene end was trimmed by 4 bases and the J gene end by 4 bases; junction bases not matched to a gene: 6. Written as DNA, the CDR3 is TGTGCCAGCAGCGGGGGACAGGGTGGGTACGAGCAGTACTTC. Translation: CASSGGQGGYEQYF.

This clonotype showed up many times. This sequence joins TRBV7-8 and TRBJ1-1, with TRBD1 identical over 8 bases. The CDR3 contains 12 residues. Per germline, CDR1 SGHVS and CDR2 FQNEAQ. The V segment lost 5 bases and the J segment 11 bases; nucleotides outside the gene matches: 7. CDR3 sequence (DNA): TGTGCCAGCAGCGAGATGACAGGGGAGGCTTTCTTT. Protein product: CASSEMTGEAFF.

The rearrangement joins TRBV20-1 to TRBJ2-1; D may be TRBD1 (6 bases). Germline V gene data show CDR1 as DFQATT and CDR2 as SNEGSKA (reference sequence). CDR3 length: 13 amino acids. V was cut by 3 bases and J by 10 bases, with 16 bases left in between. CDR3 nucleotides: TGCAGTGCTAGGATGCTTGACCAGGGGGAGCAGTTCTTC. Protein sequence: CSARMLDQGEQFF.

This clonotype was seen many times. As DNA, the CDR3 is TGCGCCAGCAGCTTGAATACAGGGAACACCGGGGAGCTGTTTTTT. Its protein product is CASSLNTGNTGELFF. V gene TRBV5-1 combines with J gene TRBJ2-2; the D gene is possibly TRBD1 (5 bases). The V end was cut by 1 base, the J end by 1 base, with 8 bases between. Germline loops: CDR1 SGHRS, CDR2 YFSETQ. CDR3 size: 15 residues.

This clonotype is a singleton in its sample. This chain uses TRBV6-2 or TRBV6-3 with TRBJ1-1, with D tentatively TRBD1 (6 bases). Trimming left V 5 bases short and J 1 base short, with 11 bases between. Germline V gives CDR1 MNHEY, CDR2 SVGEGT. The CDR3 is 14 residues long. CDR3 nucleotides: TGTGCCAGCAGTAGGACAGATCGGAACACTGAAGCTTTCTTT. Translation: CASSRTDRNTEAFF.

Details on this clonotype: One junction end disagrees with the germline gene, perhaps due to a read error. The chain carries TRBV6-1 and TRBJ1-1, with D maybe TRBD1 (6 bases). The length of the CDR3 is 13 residues. CDR1 is MNHNS and CDR2 is SASEGT in the germline V gene. The CDR3 nucleotides read TGTGCCAGCAATGACAGGCTGAAGACTGAAGCTTTCTTT. Amino acid sequence: CASNDRLKTEAFF.

As to this clonotype: Here the CDR3 omits its conserved ending phenylalanine or tryptophan, so a read error is the likely source. This chain uses TRBV7-2 with TRBJ2-6, with D possibly being TRBD2 (6 bases). The CDR3 spans 17 residues. Germline CDR1 and CDR2: SGHTA and FQGNSA. Trimming left V 4 bases short and J 3 bases short, with 16 bases between. As DNA, the CDR3 is TGTGCCAGCAGCTCTACGCGGGGAGGATATGGGGCCAACGTCCTGACTCTC. This sequence encodes CASSSTRGGYGANVLTL.

This rearrangement joins TRBV9 to TRBJ1-6; no firm D call. Germline V gene sequence: CDR1 SGDLS, CDR2 YYNGEE. This CDR3 spans 14 amino acids. V shed 0 bases and J shed 7 bases, with 8 bases lying between them. The CDR3 region has the DNA TGTGCCAGCAGCGTAGAGGTAGCAAATTCACCCCTCCACTTT. Translating it yields CASSVEVANSPLHF.

J is TRBJ1-2 and V is TRBV29-1; D is ambiguous. Per the germline V gene, CDR1 is SQVTM and CDR2 is ANQGSEA. This CDR3 is 14 amino acids long. Trimming pared 0 bases from V and 1 base from J, leaving 9 bases between. In DNA form, the CDR3 reads TGCAGCGTTGAAGATTCCCTGCTTAACTATGGCTACACCTTC. Its translation: CSVEDSLLNYGYTF. Full variable domain (outside the CDR3, taken from reference TRBV29-1 and TRBJ1-2): SAVISQKPSRDICQRGTSLTIQCQVDSQVTMMFWYRQQPGQSLTLIATANQGSEATYESGFVIDKFPISRPNLTFSTLTVSNMSPEDSSIYLCSVEDSLLNYGYTFGSGTRLTVV.

This chain connects TRBV19 to TRBJ1-1, with a tentative D call TRBD1 (6 bases). There are 13 residues in the CDR3. Germline CDR1 is LNHDA and CDR2 is SQIVND (reference sequence). The V and J ends lost 10 bases and 0 bases respectively, with 12 bases between them. CDR3 loop: CATTGHMNTEAFF. CDR3 DNA: TGTGCCACCACGGGACATATGAACACTGAAGCTTTCTTT.

This clonotype was seen ten or more times. The CDR3: CASSLVASGNTDTQYF. The CDR3 bases are TGTGCCAGCAGCTTAGTTGCCAGCGGAAACACAGATACGCAGTATTTT. The J gene is TRBJ2-3, the V gene TRBV11-2; a weak D match, TRBD2 (5 bases). The CDR3 is 16 residues long. Germline lookup yields CDR1 SGHAT and CDR2 FQNNGV. V lost 1 base and J 2 bases, leaving 13 bases between the germline ends.

There are many counts of this clonotype. The chain couples TRBV20-1 to TRBJ2-7; D remains unclear. V dropped 5 bases and J dropped 6 bases, with 20 bases sitting between them. Germline CDR1 DFQATT, CDR2 SNEGSKA (reference sequence). The CDR3 has 14 amino acids. This CDR3 reads CSAFPRVVVVEQYF. The CDR3, as DNA: TGCAGTGCTTTTCCTCGTGTGGTAGTGGTCGAGCAGTACTTC.

The CDR3 reads CSLWTSGDNEQFF. The CDR3 coding sequence is TGCAGTCTATGGACTAGCGGGGACAATGAGCAGTTCTTC. The V gene is TRBV20-1, the J gene TRBJ2-1, with 12 positions matching TRBD2. This CDR3 spans 13 amino acids. Germline CDR1 is DFQATT and CDR2 is SNEGSKA (reference sequence). The junction had 4 bases not matched to a gene; V was cut back by 8 bases and J by 5 bases.

Many counts were recorded for this clonotype. CDR3 DNA: TGTGCCAGCAGTTCCCCGGACAGGGGGCGCGCTAGCGGGGGGCGCCATGAGCAGTTCTTC. Amino acid sequence: CASSSPDRGRASGGRHEQFF. The J gene is TRBJ2-1, the V gene TRBV28; D assignment may be TRBD1 or TRBD2 (11 bases each). The CDR3 totals 20 residues. Germline V lookup: CDR1 MDHEN, CDR2 SYDVKM. Trimming took off 4 bases at V and 8 bases at J, with 33 bases between the two ends.

The genes are TRBV10-3 and TRBJ1-2; D unclear. Trimming left V 8 bases short and J 1 base short, with 11 bases between. This CDR3 has 13 amino acids. CDR1 is ENHRY, CDR2 SYGVKD, per germline. CDR3 in DNA: TGTGCCATCCTACCGGGAAATAACTATGGCTACACCTTC. Residues: CAILPGNNYGYTF.